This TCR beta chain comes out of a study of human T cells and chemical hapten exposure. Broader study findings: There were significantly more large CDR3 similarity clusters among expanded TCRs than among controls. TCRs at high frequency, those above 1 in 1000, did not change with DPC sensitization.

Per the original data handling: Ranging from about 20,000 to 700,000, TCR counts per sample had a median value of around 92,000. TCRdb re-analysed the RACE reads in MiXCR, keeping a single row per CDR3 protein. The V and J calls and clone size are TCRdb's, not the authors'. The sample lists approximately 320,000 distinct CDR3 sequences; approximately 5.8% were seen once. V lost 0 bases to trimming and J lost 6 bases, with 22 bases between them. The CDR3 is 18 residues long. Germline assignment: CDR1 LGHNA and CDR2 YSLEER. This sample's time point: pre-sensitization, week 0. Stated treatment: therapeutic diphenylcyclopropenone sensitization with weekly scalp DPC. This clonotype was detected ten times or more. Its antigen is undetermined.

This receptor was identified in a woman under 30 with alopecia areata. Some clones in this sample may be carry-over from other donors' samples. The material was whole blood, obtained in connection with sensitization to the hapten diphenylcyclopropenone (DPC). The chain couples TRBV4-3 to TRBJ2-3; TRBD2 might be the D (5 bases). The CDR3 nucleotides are TGCGCCAGCAGCCAAGAGGATTATGGCGGGTCGCCCCCGGATACGCAGTATTTT. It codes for CASSQEDYGGSPPDTQYF.